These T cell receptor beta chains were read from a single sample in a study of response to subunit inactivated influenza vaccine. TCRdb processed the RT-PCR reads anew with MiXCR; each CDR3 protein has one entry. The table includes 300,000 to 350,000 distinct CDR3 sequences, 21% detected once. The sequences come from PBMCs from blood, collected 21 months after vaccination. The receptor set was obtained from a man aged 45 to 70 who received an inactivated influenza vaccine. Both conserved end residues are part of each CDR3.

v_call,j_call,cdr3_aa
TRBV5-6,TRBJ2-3,CASSYPDSSSTDTQYF
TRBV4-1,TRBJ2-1,CASSRITKGFPGQGRILGGNEQFF
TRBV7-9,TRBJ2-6,CAGRSSSGANVLTF
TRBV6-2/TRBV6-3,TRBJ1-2,CASSSGFYGYTF
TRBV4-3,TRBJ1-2,CASSPAGTGGNYGYTF
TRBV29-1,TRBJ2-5,CSVEVVSQETQYF
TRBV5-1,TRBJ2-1,CASSLVGRESQFF
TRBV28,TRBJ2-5,CASSLQAGWKTQYF
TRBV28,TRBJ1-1,CAINRNTEAFF
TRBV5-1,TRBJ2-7,CASSYTDRSEQYF
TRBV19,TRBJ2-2,CASSRGLRTGELFF
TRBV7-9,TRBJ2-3,CASSLALGGDTQYF
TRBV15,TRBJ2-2,CATSGLKNTGELFF
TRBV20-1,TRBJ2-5,CSAVPGQGALQTQYF